The entry below describes one TCR beta chain. This clonotype occurred a few times. The antigen it binds to is not known. The input lacks base qualities; no much larger clone sits a single base away. The sample is drawn from a study of blood T cells in healthy people across ages (dated by TCRdb to the mid-2010s). General notes on the study: Template switching captured roughly one uniquely barcoded TCR beta cDNA molecule per two T cells in model experiments. To avoid experimental bias, donors of different ages were randomly spread across the sequencing lanes. Age-related changes in TCR beta repertoire diversity were measured in the study by deep sequencing normalized with unique cDNA molecular identifiers. The donors were divided into four age groups: young (average around 15 years), middle-aged (roughly 42), aged (approximately 62) and long-lived (roughly 88). Using the same blood draw, the study looked at two additional independent replicas of 1 million unique cDNA reads for two donors, one aged 18 to 30 and the other aged 80 or older.

The CDR3 starts with the cysteine, ends with the phenylalanine, and has 19 residues. Only the CDR3 DNA is retained, 57 bases long and in frame from the first base. What the research found in general, with its limitations: There was a strong correlation between observed TCR beta diversity and the percentage of naive T cells measured by flow cytometry. As age increased, observed TCR beta diversity per million T cells dropped in a roughly linear way, and a significant reduction was already evident by age 40. Conclusive comparison of naive and antigen-experienced compartments was prevented by the profiling of bulk unsorted PBMCs. Because donor CMV infection status was unknown, age-related changes in expanded clonotypes were potentially confounded. Estimates of total diversity based on one million sequenced T cells were regarded as lower bounds and as underestimates. Compared with the aged group, more naive CD4+ T cells, fewer expanded clones and increased TCR diversity were shown by the long-lived group, suggesting age selection.

Library preparation used 5' RACE. The reads were generated on an Illumina HiSeq 2500. The second PCR ran for about 6 to 11 cycles and used a J-beta primer mix along with a sample-barcoded 5' primer. A template-switch 5' adaptor carrying 12 random nucleotides introduced a unique molecular identifier onto each TCR beta cDNA molecule. Each sample yielded at least 2.5 million CDR3-containing paired-end reads. The Mint cDNA synthesis kit, primed by a TRBC-specific oligonucleotide, was used to synthesize first-strand cDNA from all RNA. All cDNA was treated with uracil-DNA glycosylase and then went through a first 18-cycle PCR with the universal primers M1SS and BC2_uni_R. Per the source publication's procedure: For normalization, 1 million high-quality reads, each with a distinct molecular identifier, were randomly selected from each sample. Reads sharing molecular identifiers were discarded rather than binned into consensus sequences. CDR3 identification, clonotype clustering and error correction used MiTCR with a Q25 quality threshold and the strictest error-elimination algorithm. A nonparametric unseen species model with Euler transformation was used to estimate a lower bound on total TCR beta diversity. Using fastp trimming at Q25 and MiXCR clonotype assembly, TCRdb reanalyzed the public sequencing data and kept in-frame beta chains. Each CDR3 protein appears once, grouped with its most common genes and DNA. The V and J calls were not made by the authors but by TCRdb's processing. For this sample there are 720,000 or so distinct CDR3 sequences; roughly 41% appear just once. About 32% of the sample is taken by the ten largest.

The donors were 40 or so Caucasian individuals from Russia, aged about 6 to 100 years, who were systemically healthy. Each donor gave approximately 9.3 milliliters of peripheral blood, collected into EDTA-treated Vacutainer tubes. Ficoll-Paque density-gradient centrifugation was used to isolate PBMCs, with at least 7 million per sample. Total RNA, at least 5.5 micrograms per sample, was extracted from PBMCs with Trizol reagent. Naive CD45RAhigh/CD27high T cell percentages were measured by flow cytometry on a PBMC aliquot from every donor. Sequencing used blood. The clonotype originates from a man aged 80 or over in good health. The V and J genes are TRBV21-1 and TRBJ2-5; the DNA was not compared with TRBD1, the D call given in the table. The end of the DNA fits TRBJ2-7 better, so the J call may be wrong. TRBV21-1 is recorded as a pseudogene. The CDR3 protein: CASSAPLNCGSSAAYEQYF. The nucleotide sequence reads TGTGCCAGCAGCGCCCCCTTGAATTGTGGGAGTAGTGCGGCCTACGAGCAGTACTTC.